This TCR beta chain is drawn from a study of Ad26.COV2.S vaccination and SARS-CoV-2 variants. The germline gives CDR1 MNHNY, CDR2 SVGAGI (reference sequence). The CDR3 spans 16 residues. Trimming left V 2 bases short and J 0 bases short, with 12 bases between. This sample's treatment: some 20 received Ad26.COV2.S at low or high dose, single or two shots; about 5 received placebo; per-sample allocation not given. Sampling occurred on day 63 after the first vaccine or placebo injection. Generated by immunoSEQ multiplex PCR, the TCRdb table keeps only in-frame clones and is missing some. Among a few hundred thousand clones listed, about 90% were seen once.

The chain has TRBV6-6 and TRBJ2-3; D gene unclear. This TCR was recovered from a person aged 18-65 years who received the Ad26.COV2.S COVID-19 vaccine or a placebo. Sample: peripheral blood, taken in a trial of Ad26.COV2.S vaccine versus placebo. CDR3 amino acids: CASSYVWAPSTDTQYF. DNA for the CDR3: TGTGCCAGCAGTTACGTGTGGGCCCCTAGCACAGATACGCAGTATTTT.